This passage covers 29 T cell receptor beta chains from one sample sequenced in a study of blood T cell repertoires in COVID-19. Sequencing used immunoSEQ multiplex PCR; TCRdb keeps in-frame clones, though not all of them. The table lists some 220,000 clones, around 82% of them singletons. Material: peripheral blood. These receptors all come from a woman in her 70s with acute or convalescent COVID-19.

Only a few counts were recorded for this clone. The chain recombines TRBV4-1 with TRBJ2-7, with TRBD1 identical over 8 bases. This CDR3 comprises 16 residues. The trim removed 0 bases at V and 4 bases at J, leaving 8 bases unmatched. Per germline, CDR1 MGHRA and CDR2 YSYEKL. The CDR3 is CASSQERSGGPYEQYF. The CDR3 DNA sequence: TGCGCCAGCAGCCAAGAACGGTCAGGGGGCCCATACGAGCAGTACTTC.

The CDR3, as DNA: TGTGCCTGGAGTGCACCACCCAGGGCCGTTGAAAAACTGTTTTTT. The encoded protein is CAWSAPPRAVEKLFF. The genes are TRBV30 and TRBJ1-4, with D perhaps TRBD1 (5 bases). The ends were cut back, 1 base at V and 7 bases at J, with 16 bases in the middle. The CDR3 spans 15 residues. Per the germline V gene, CDR1 is GTSNPN and CDR2 is SVGIG (reference sequence).

This clone was detected only a few times. The chain links TRBV6-1 to TRBJ2-2; D not resolved. Germline V gene data show CDR1 as MNHNS and CDR2 as SASEGT. V lost 2 bases to trimming and J lost 4 bases, with 11 bases between them. The CDR3 contains 15 residues. The CDR3 bases are TGTGCCAGCAGTGAATGGTCGAGAGCCACCGGGGAGCTGTTTTTT. Translated, it gives CASSEWSRATGELFF.

This clone was counted once. The chain couples TRBV11-2 to TRBJ2-3; tentatively, D is TRBD2 (6 bases). The germline V and J ends were trimmed by 2 bases and 1 base, with 13 bases remaining between them. The CDR3 has 16 residues. Germline V CDR1 and CDR2: SGHAT, FQNNGV. The CDR3 spells CASSLSHASGTDTQYF. Here the CDR3 DNA reads TGTGCCAGCAGCTTAAGTCATGCTAGCGGCACAGATACGCAGTATTTT. The whole variable domain, remainder taken from reference TRBV11-2 and TRBJ2-3, is EAGVAQSPRYKIIEKRQSVAFWCNPISGHATLYWYQQILGQGPKLLIQFQNNGVVDDSQLPKDRFSAERLKGVDSTLKIQPAKLEDSAVYLCASSLSHASGTDTQYFGPGTRLTVL.

The table lists this clone with a count of one. The chain links TRBV24-1 to TRBJ1-2, with 7 bases fitting TRBD1. J was trimmed by 2 bases and V by 4 bases; bases with no gene match: 12. CDR1 is KGHDR and CDR2 is SFDVKD in the germline V gene. This CDR3 contains 17 residues. The CDR3 region has the DNA TGTGCCACCAGTGACTCCTTTAGGCAGGGGGGAAACTATGGCTACACCTTC. Its translation is CATSDSFRQGGNYGYTF.

In the case of this clone: Other nucleotide sequences in the sample specify the same CDR3. V and J are TRBV12-3 or TRBV12-4 and TRBJ1-3; tentatively, D is TRBD1 (6 bases). The CDR3 has 12 residues. The ends were cut back, 5 bases at V and 8 bases at J, with 10 bases in the middle. In nucleotides, the CDR3 is TGTGCCAGCAGTCTACAGGGAGACACCATATATTTT. Its protein is CASSLQGDTIYF.

There are a few counts of this clone. The rearrangement joins TRBV2 to TRBJ2-7, with TRBD2 as a possible D gene (6 bases). Germline V gene lookup returns CDR1 SNHLY and CDR2 FYNNEI. The CDR3 spans 13 residues. The germline V and J ends were trimmed by 8 bases and 1 base, with 12 bases remaining between them. CDR3 sequence: CASRGAASYEQYV. The DNA for the CDR3 is TGTGCCAGCCGCGGGGCGGCTTCCTACGAGCAGTACGTC.

This clone has a handful of counts. The V gene is TRBV2, the J gene TRBJ2-1; 11 bases fit TRBD2. V shed 0 bases and J 15 bases; nucleotides not matched to a gene: 4. The length of the CDR3 is 13 residues. Germline V gene data show CDR1 as SNHLY and CDR2 as FYNNEI. Written as DNA, the CDR3 is TGTGCCAGCAGTGAAGCTATAGCGGGGGGGCTGTTCTTC. It is translated as CASSEAIAGGLFF.

The chain links TRBV30 to TRBJ2-5; D gene uncertain. In germline, CDR1 is GTSNPN, CDR2 SVGIG (reference sequence). This CDR3 comprises 13 residues. Trimming took 1 base from V and 1 from J, leaving 7 bases between them. CDR3 nucleotides: TGTGCCTGGAGTGAAAACAGCCAAGAGACCCAGTACTTC. Translated: CAWSENSQETQYF.

The CDR3: CASSLIFSSTDTQYF. CDR3 in DNA: TGTGCCAGCAGCTTGATATTCTCTAGCACAGATACGCAGTATTTT. The rearrangement links TRBV5-5 to TRBJ2-3, with no clear D. Germline V gene sequence: CDR1 SGHKS, CDR2 YYEKEE (reference sequence). V was pared by 1 base and J by 0 bases, with 9 bases between. CDR3 length: 15 residues.

This clone appeared a single time. The V gene is TRBV19, the J gene TRBJ1-1; D possibly corresponds to TRBD1 (6 bases). The CDR3 has 15 residues. V was shortened by 5 bases and J by 3 bases, with 16 bases between the two germline ends. Germline lookup yields CDR1 LNHDA and CDR2 SQIVND (reference sequence). The CDR3, as DNA: TGTGCCAGTAGTGGAATTCAGGGGTTTGACACTGAAGCTTTCTTT. Translating gives CASSGIQGFDTEAFF.

As DNA, the CDR3 is TGTGCCAGTAGTGATACAGGGTGGGGGTACAATGAGCAGTTCTTC. Translated: CASSDTGWGYNEQFF. This sequence joins TRBV19 and TRBJ2-1, with D possibly TRBD1 on 6 matching bases. Looked up from germline, CDR1 is LNHDA and CDR2 is SQIVND (reference sequence). The CDR3 has 15 residues. V was trimmed by 5 bases and J by 4 bases, leaving 15 bases between them. Variable domain in full (rest from reference TRBV19 and TRBJ2-1): DGGITQSPKYLFRKEGQNVTLSCEQNLNHDAMYWYRQDPGQGLRLIYYSQIVNDFQKGDIAEGYSVSREKKESFPLTVTSAQKNPTAFYLCASSDTGWGYNEQFFGPGTRLTVL.

The chain carries TRBV5-1 and TRBJ2-7; 7 bases map to TRBD1. The CDR3 is 15 amino acids. CDR1 and CDR2 (germline): SGHRS, YFSETQ. V lost 4 bases to trimming and J lost 3 bases; unmatched junction nucleotides: 10. CDR3 loop: CASSPETGPYYEQYF. In DNA, the CDR3 is TGCGCCAGCAGCCCGGAGACAGGGCCTTACTACGAGCAGTACTTC. The complete variable domain, with remaining parts taken from reference TRBV5-1 and TRBJ2-7, reads KAGVTQTPRYLIKTRGQQVTLSCSPISGHRSVSWYQQTPGQGLQFLFEYFSETQRNKGNFPGRFSGRQFSNSRSEMNVSTLELGDSALYLCASSPETGPYYEQYFGPGTRLTVT.

The chain employs TRBV5-6 and TRBJ2-1; 12 positions agree with TRBD1. V shed 6 bases, J shed 4 bases, and the junction held 14 bases outside the gene matches. The CDR3 consists of 18 residues. In germline, CDR1 is SGHDT, CDR2 YYEEEE. Written as DNA, the CDR3 is TGTGCCAGCAACCCGGGGACAGGGGGCCCGCGAACTTACAATGAGCAGTTCTTC. Its translation: CASNPGTGGPRTYNEQFF.

This clone was seen ten or more times. The chain joins TRBV5-4 to TRBJ1-2, with 7 bases that match TRBD1. This CDR3 contains 16 residues. The germline V gene has CDR1 SGHNT and CDR2 YYREEE (reference sequence). The V gene end was trimmed by 2 bases and the J gene end by 2 bases; junction bases not matched to a gene: 9. The CDR3 bases are TGTGCCAGCAGCTTAGACGTAACGGGACAGAACTATGGCTACACCTTC. It encodes CASSLDVTGQNYGYTF.

This chain links TRBV6-4 with TRBJ2-5; TRBD1 aligns across 9 bases. From germline, CDR1 is MRHNA and CDR2 SNTAGT. The CDR3 has 20 amino acids. The trim removed 2 bases at V and 2 bases at J, leaving 18 bases unmatched. CDR3 sequence reads: CASSDPYLWTGVGPQETQYF. The DNA of the CDR3 is TGTGCCAGCAGTGACCCCTATTTGTGGACAGGGGTCGGCCCTCAAGAGACCCAGTACTTC.

The gene calls are TRBV2 and TRBJ1-2; no reliable D call. Per germline, CDR1 SNHLY and CDR2 FYNNEI. V lost 7 bases and J 8 bases, leaving 11 bases between the germline ends. The CDR3 is 11 amino acids. The CDR3 reads CASTPAGGYTF. The CDR3 bases are TGTGCCAGCACCCCGGCAGGAGGCTACACCTTC.

This clone was seen a handful of times. The chain joins TRBV18 to TRBJ1-1, with 7 bases aligning to TRBD1. V trimming: 0 bases; J trimming: 9 bases; junction bases outside the gene matches: 7. CDR3 length: 14 amino acids. CDR1 is KGHSH and CDR2 is LQKENI in the germline V gene. The CDR3 DNA reads TGTGCCAGCTCACCACCGGAGGACAGGCTGAAAGCTTTCTTT. This translates into CASSPPEDRLKAFF.

V and J are TRBV5-1 and TRBJ2-6, with 7 bases aligning to TRBD1. Germline values: CDR1 SGHRS, CDR2 YFSETQ. The CDR3 is 18 amino acids. With 6 bases clipped from V and 0 bases from J, the junction kept 12 bases outside the gene matches. CDR3 residues: CASTQGGVWGSGANVLTF. CDR3 in DNA: TGCGCCAGCACGCAAGGGGGCGTCTGGGGCTCTGGGGCCAACGTCCTGACTTTC. Variable domain in full (rest from reference TRBV5-1 and TRBJ2-6): KAGVTQTPRYLIKTRGQQVTLSCSPISGHRSVSWYQQTPGQGLQFLFEYFSETQRNKGNFPGRFSGRQFSNSRSEMNVSTLELGDSALYLCASTQGGVWGSGANVLTFGAGSRLTVL.

J is TRBJ2-3 and V is TRBV5-1, with a possible D match to TRBD2 (5 bases). The germline V gene has CDR1 SGHRS and CDR2 YFSETQ. The CDR3 has 15 amino acids. V lost 4 bases, J lost 1 base, and 13 bases lay in between. This CDR3 reads CASSQSDWRTDTQYF. The CDR3 DNA sequence: TGCGCCAGCAGCCAATCGGACTGGCGCACAGATACGCAGTATTTT.

The V and J genes are TRBV19 and TRBJ2-2; D is undetermined. The length of the CDR3 is 15 residues. V lost 3 bases, J lost 2 bases, and 10 bases lay in between. The V gene's germline CDR1 is LNHDA and CDR2 SQIVND (reference sequence). CDR3 in amino acids: CASSIRARNTGELFF. The CDR3, as DNA: TGTGCCAGTAGTATCCGAGCAAGAAACACCGGGGAGCTGTTTTTT.

The rearrangement uses TRBV7-2 and TRBJ1-5, with 8 bases identical to TRBD1. V trimming: 3 bases; J trimming: 5 bases; junction bases outside the gene matches: 3. The germline CDR1 and CDR2 sequences are SGHTA and FQGNSA. The CDR3 extends over 14 amino acids. As DNA, the CDR3 is TGTGCCAGCAGCTTTCAGGGGGCATATCAGCCCCAGCATTTT. Its translation: CASSFQGAYQPQHF.

This clone appeared once. This chain links TRBV30 with TRBJ2-2; TRBD2 might be the D (7 bases). The CDR3 sequence is 13 residues long. V lost 8 bases and J 5 bases, leaving 15 bases between the germline ends. The germline gives CDR1 GTSNPN, CDR2 SVGIG (reference sequence). The chain's CDR3 is CARPGGRTGELFF. DNA of the CDR3: TGTGCCCGTCCGGGGGGCAGGACCGGGGAGCTGTTTTTT.

The chain is built from TRBV9 and TRBJ2-5; 12 bases match TRBD2. This CDR3 is 17 amino acids long. Unmatched junction bases numbered 5, after V lost 0 bases and J lost 2 bases. Germline-derived CDR1 and CDR2 are SGDLS and YYNGEE. CDR3 nucleotide sequence: TGTGCCAGCAGCGTAGACCTAGCGGGGGGGTTACAAGAGACCCAGTACTTC. Protein product: CASSVDLAGGLQETQYF.

The chain is built from TRBV5-4 and TRBJ2-1; unclear D gene. The CDR3 loop spans 15 amino acids. V was pared by 2 bases and J by 0 bases, with 9 bases between. In germline, CDR1 is SGHNT, CDR2 YYREEE (reference sequence). The CDR3 DNA reads TGTGCCAGCAGCTTTGGGCCGAGCTCCTACAATGAGCAGTTCTTC. It encodes CASSFGPSSYNEQFF.

The V call is TRBV24-1, the J call TRBJ2-5; TRBD1 aligns across 9 bases. The trim removed 3 bases at V and 1 base at J, leaving 5 bases unmatched. CDR3 length: 16 residues. Per germline, CDR1 KGHDR and CDR2 SFDVKD. The chain's CDR3 is CATSDRDRDTQETQYF. The CDR3 coding sequence is TGTGCCACCAGTGATAGGGACAGGGACACCCAAGAGACCCAGTACTTC.

J is TRBJ2-6 and V is TRBV19; unclear D gene. V was clipped by 1 base and J by 2 bases, with 15 bases between them. This CDR3 comprises 18 residues. In germline, CDR1 is LNHDA, CDR2 SQIVND (reference sequence). CDR3 nucleotides: TGTGCCAGTAGTATAGCTTCACTGTCCTTGGCTGGGGCCAACGTCCTGACTTTC. Protein: CASSIASLSLAGANVLTF.

The CDR3 DNA follows: TGCGCCAGCAGTGCTGGACAGGACTATGGCTACACCTTC. It is translated as CASSAGQDYGYTF. The chain has TRBV10-1 and TRBJ1-2; 7 positions match TRBD1. There are 13 residues in the CDR3. Per germline, CDR1 WNHNN and CDR2 SYGVQD (reference sequence). V trimming: 4 bases; J trimming: 3 bases; junction bases outside the gene matches: 2.

The chain uses TRBV5-1 and TRBJ2-3, with D perhaps matching TRBD2 (5 bases). In germline, CDR1 is SGHRS, CDR2 YFSETQ. Trimming shortened V by 9 bases and J by 1 base, and 12 bases separated the two germline ends. The CDR3 is 13 residues long. In nucleotides, the CDR3 is TGCGCCACCAAACTAGAGCGCACAGATACGCAGTATTTT. Protein sequence: CATKLERTDTQYF.